These T cell receptor beta chains were read from a single sample in a study of metastatic and nonmetastatic thyroid tumors. TCRdb re-called the PCR reads with MiXCR. The table records more than 25,000 clones, 7% to 9% of them present only once. Sequenced material: blood. The receptors derive from a female donor with papillary thyroid cancer or a benign thyroid nodule (not recorded which). Some clones in this sample may be carry-over from other donors' samples. Both conserved end residues are part of each CDR3. Fields, in order: J gene, D gene, clone size, V gene, CDR3 DNA, CDR3 protein. D genes are given only for firm matches. The size entry is marked missing in some rows and otherwise reads once, few, many or a size class.

TRBJ2-2	TRBD1	many	TRBV28	TGTGCCACCAGGACAGGGGGCGCTTACACCGGGGAGCTGTTTTTT	CATRTGGAYTGELFF
TRBJ2-7	TRBD1	.	TRBV11-2	TGTGCCAGCAGCTTAAAGGGGGCGAACGAGCAGTACTTC	CASSLKGANEQYF
TRBJ2-7	.	few	TRBV6-1	TGTGCCAGCAGTGAATATAGTCTGGCAGGCTACGAGCAGTACTTC	CASSEYSLAGYEQYF
TRBJ1-4	TRBD1	many	TRBV24-1	TGTGCCACCAGTGATTCGGGACAGGCTAATGAAAAACTGTTTTTT	CATSDSGQANEKLFF
TRBJ2-7	TRBD1	many	TRBV7-3	TGTGCCAGCAGCCCCAGGGACAGGCCTCCCTCCTACGAGCAGTACTTC	CASSPRDRPPSYEQYF
TRBJ1-2	TRBD1	few	TRBV28	TGTGCCAGCAGCTTAGCCACCTACAGGGGATCCAACTATGGCTACACCTTC	CASSLATYRGSNYGYTF
TRBJ2-3	.	many	TRBV5-1	TGCGCCAGCAGCTTGGAGGGGGGTTGGGGCACAGATACGCAGTATTTT	CASSLEGGWGTDTQYF
TRBJ2-4	TRBD1	few	TRBV20-1	TGCAGTGCTAGAGTTGCACAGGGGGTCGGTGCCAAAAACATTCAGTACTTC	CSARVAQGVGAKNIQYF
TRBJ2-7	.	medium-sized	TRBV28	TGTGCCGCCCAGGGCGTGGGGTACGAGCAGTACTTC	CAAQGVGYEQYF
TRBJ2-2	TRBD2	many	TRBV7-9	TGTGCCAGCAGCTTCGCGGGGGGGGCCGGGGAGCTGTTTTTT	CASSFAGGAGELFF
TRBJ1-6	.	many	TRBV6-1	TGTGCCAGCAGTCGGGTGGGGGGCAACCAGGGTTCACCCCTCCACTTT	CASSRVGGNQGSPLHF
TRBJ2-1	.	many	TRBV7-2	TGTGCCAGCAGCCTAACCGGGACCCCGAGGAATGAGCAGTTCTTC	CASSLTGTPRNEQFF
TRBJ1-4	TRBD1	many	TRBV10-3	TGTGCCATCAGTGGGGGACAGGATATTAATGAAAAACTGTTTTTT	CAISGGQDINEKLFF
TRBJ2-6	TRBD2	many	TRBV12-3/TRBV12-4	TGTGCCAGCAGCTTACTAGCGGGGGGCCTCTCTGGGGCCAACGTCCTGACTTTC	CASSLLAGGLSGANVLTF
TRBJ2-1	.	many	TRBV12-3/TRBV12-4	TGTGCCAGCAGTTTAAGGAGGGCAGGGAGGTCCTACAATGAGCAGTTCTTC	CASSLRRAGRSYNEQFF
TRBJ1-1	TRBD1	many	TRBV11-1	TGTGCCAGCAGCTCACCCCGACAGGGACCGAACACTGAAGCTTTCTTT	CASSSPRQGPNTEAFF
TRBJ2-7	.	.	TRBV6-2/TRBV6-3	TGTGCCAGCAGTTCTCCTAGCTGCAACTACGAGCAGTACTTT	CASSSPSCNYEQYF
TRBJ1-6	.	many	TRBV27	TGTGCCAGCAGGTCCCCGGGCAGAGGGAATTCACCCCTCCACTTT	CASRSPGRGNSPLHF
TRBJ2-2	.	many	TRBV4-1	TGCGCCAGCAGCCCACTTCAGGAACTAGCAAACACCGGGGAGCTGTTTTTT	CASSPLQELANTGELFF
TRBJ2-3	.	many	TRBV5-1	TGCGCCAGCAGACGAACACGGCTGGGGACAGATACGCAGTATTTT	CASRRTRLGTDTQYF
TRBJ1-1	.	few	TRBV6-2/TRBV6-3	TGTGCCAGCAGTTACGGGCGGAGGAGGAGCACCGAAGCTTTCTTT	CASSYGRRRSTEAFF
TRBJ2-5	.	many	TRBV7-6	TGTGCCAGCAGCTTAGCGGGGACACTGGAGACCCAGTACTTC	CASSLAGTLETQYF
TRBJ1-3	.	.	TRBV9	TGTGCCAGCAGCGTCGACAGGTTAAACACCATATATTTT	CASSVDRLNTIYF
TRBJ2-5	.	.	TRBV20-1	TGCAGTGCGAAAAGCGGGGACATCGTGGAGACCCAGTACTTC	CSAKSGDIVETQYF
TRBJ2-5	TRBD2	many	TRBV12-3/TRBV12-4	TGTGCCAGCAGTTTGGCGGGGGGGAAAGAGACCCAGTACTTC	CASSLAGGKETQYF
TRBJ1-2	.	many	TRBV14	TGTGCCAGCAGCCCGAGCCGTAACTATGGCTACACCTTC	CASSPSRNYGYTF
TRBJ2-7	TRBD1	many	TRBV9	TGTGCCAGCAGCCCCGGCCAGGGGGACTACGAGCAGTACTTC	CASSPGQGDYEQYF
TRBJ2-1	.	few	TRBV3-1	TGTGCCAGCAGCCAAGTTTCTACTACGACTTCGTTCTTC	CASSQVSTTTSFF
TRBJ1-3	.	many	TRBV10-1	TGCGCCAGCAGTGATGGTACCGGTTGTCCGGATATCCCTGGAAACACCATATATTTT	CASSDGTGCPDIPGNTIYF
TRBJ2-1	TRBD1	many	TRBV6-5	TGTGCCAGCAGTTACCCAGGGACAGGGAACAACAATGAGCAGTTCTTC	CASSYPGTGNNNEQFF
TRBJ2-1	TRBD2	many	TRBV30	TGTGCCTGGAGTCCGGGACTAATCAATGAGCAGTTCTTC	CAWSPGLINEQFF
TRBJ1-1	.	many	TRBV5-1	TGCGCCAGCAGCCGTAGAAACGGTAACACTGAAGCTTTCTTT	CASSRRNGNTEAFF
TRBJ1-3	.	many	TRBV12-3/TRBV12-4	TGTGCCAGCAGTTTTGGGGGGATTTCGGGAAACACCATATATTTT	CASSFGGISGNTIYF
TRBJ2-2	.	many	TRBV6-1	TGTGCCAGCAGTGAACAGGGGAACACCGGGGAGCTGTTTTTT	CASSEQGNTGELFF
TRBJ1-5	.	many	TRBV5-8	TGTGCCAGCAGCTTGAGGGGTTCAAGTGGTCAGCCCCAGCATTTT	CASSLRGSSGQPQHF
TRBJ2-2	.	.	TRBV5-1	TGCGCCAGCATGAAGGGCCTCGATCCCCGGGAGCTGTTTTTT	CASMKGLDPRELFF
TRBJ2-2	.	many	TRBV18	TGTGCCAGCTCGCTTACTACAGGAAACACCGGGGAGCTGTTTTTT	CASSLTTGNTGELFF
TRBJ2-2	TRBD2	many	TRBV7-9	TGTGCCAGCAGCCTGCCCCTACTAGCGACCGGGGAGCTGTTTTTT	CASSLPLLATGELFF
TRBJ1-1	TRBD1	many	TRBV19	TGTGCCAGTAGGGCCGACAGGGCGGACACTGAAGCTTTCTTT	CASRADRADTEAFF
TRBJ2-3	TRBD2	many	TRBV11-2	TGTGCCAGCAGCCCTAGTCGGCGGGGGGTGAGCACAGATACGCAGTATTTT	CASSPSRRGVSTDTQYF
TRBJ1-6	.	many	TRBV25-1	TGTGCCAGCACGGCAGGGGAAAATTCACCCCTCCACTTT	CASTAGENSPLHF
TRBJ1-1	.	many	TRBV7-2	TGTGCCAGCAGTTTACCACAGCAGATGAACACTGAAGCTTTCTTT	CASSLPQQMNTEAFF
TRBJ1-4	.	many	TRBV7-8	TGTGCCAGCAGCTTACTTTTTGCGCCCCAAGAAAAACTGTTTTTT	CASSLLFAPQEKLFF
TRBJ1-1	.	many	TRBV3-1	TGTGCCAGCTCCCTGAACACTGAAGCTTTCTTT	CASSLNTEAFF
TRBJ2-7	.	many	TRBV2	TGTGCCAGCAGTGTACAGGGCTACGAGCAGTACTTC	CASSVQGYEQYF
TRBJ1-4	.	many	TRBV5-6	TGTGCCAGCAGCTTATCGGGTTTTACTAATGAAAAACTGTTTTTT	CASSLSGFTNEKLFF
TRBJ1-5	.	many	TRBV27	TGTGCCAGCAGCCCCCGCCCCTCCTGGGCTGGGGGCAATCAGCCCCAGCATTTT	CASSPRPSWAGGNQPQHF
TRBJ2-7	.	many	TRBV4-2	TGTGCCAGCAGCCCTGGGGCCCTGAGCTCCTACGAGCAGTACTTC	CASSPGALSSYEQYF
TRBJ2-2	TRBD2	many	TRBV2	TGTGCCAGCAGTGAGTCTAGCGGGAGTCAAACCGGGGAGCTGTTTTTT	CASSESSGSQTGELFF